Shown below are 27 T cell receptor beta chains from a single sample sequenced in a study of CD8 T cells in ankylosing spondylitis. TCRdb independently ran MiXCR on the 5' RACE reads; one entry per CDR3 protein. The data hold fewer than 250,000 distinct CDR3 sequences, with roughly 10% observed a single time. The sequenced sample was blood, either unsorted or a sorted T cell fraction (not recorded which). The receptors derive from a male donor with ankylosing spondylitis or in good health (not recorded which).

The sample holds a few counts of this clonotype. The chain employs TRBV2 and TRBJ1-5, with a weak D call TRBD1 (6 bases). Germline lookup yields CDR1 SNHLY and CDR2 FYNNEI. The CDR3 loop spans 15 amino acids. The V end lost 6 bases, the J end lost 2 bases, and 14 bases lay between the germline ends. The CDR3 coding sequence is TGTGCCAGCAGGTGGGGGGCGAGCGGCAATCAGCCCCAGCATTTT. It is translated as CASRWGASGNQPQHF.

This clonotype was observed a few times. The CDR3 DNA reads as TGTGCCAGCAGCTTTACAGGGGCCTATGGCTACACCTTC. It codes for CASSFTGAYGYTF. The gene calls are TRBV7-2 and TRBJ1-2, with 7 bases matching TRBD1. There are 13 residues in the CDR3. CDR1 and CDR2 from the germline V gene are SGHTA and FQGNSA. Unmatched junction bases numbered 2, after V lost 3 bases and J lost 4 bases.

This clonotype was counted many times. This chain joins TRBV9 and TRBJ2-7; TRBD1 might be the D (6 bases). Germline loops: CDR1 SGDLS, CDR2 YYNGEE. The CDR3 consists of 15 residues. V lost 3 bases and J 6 bases, leaving 19 bases between the germline ends. CDR3 nucleotide sequence: TGTGCCAGCAGCGCCCGGGGACATATAGCAGGCGAGCAGTACTTC. The encoded protein is CASSARGHIAGEQYF. The whole variable domain, filled in from reference TRBV9 and TRBJ2-7, reads DSGVTQTPKHLITATGQRVTLRCSPRSGDLSVYWYQQSLDQGLQFLIQYYNGEERAKGNILERFSAQQFPDLHSELNLSSLELGDSALYFCASSARGHIAGEQYFGPGTRLTVT.

The sample holds many counts of this clonotype. The chain uses TRBV20-1 and TRBJ2-1; 8 bases fit TRBD2. Germline V gives CDR1 DFQATT, CDR2 SNEGSKA (reference sequence). CDR3 length: 16 amino acids. V lost 1 base to trimming and J lost 6 bases; unmatched junction nucleotides: 11. The CDR3 coding sequence is TGCAGTGCTAGAGTCGGTAGCGGGAATGTACCCAATGAGCAGTTCTTC. Its protein is CSARVGSGNVPNEQFF.

In this sample, this clonotype turned up a few times. J is TRBJ1-1 and V is TRBV7-2, with D perhaps matching TRBD1 (6 bases). With 5 bases removed from V and 7 bases from J, the gap between germline ends came to 20 bases. The CDR3 is 15 amino acids. CDR1 is SGHTA, CDR2 FQGNSA, per germline. The CDR3 coding sequence is TGTGCCAGCAGCCAATCAGGGCTAACAGGGATTGAAGCTTTCTTT. This sequence encodes CASSQSGLTGIEAFF.

Notes on this clonotype: Just one base apart from a much larger clone, this may be a read error. The rearrangement links TRBV7-2 to TRBJ2-2; D tentatively fits TRBD1 or TRBD2 (5 bases each). Between the trimmed V and J ends, which lost 0 bases and 6 bases, there was a span of 11 bases. The CDR3 covers 15 residues. Germline CDR1 reads SGHTA; CDR2 reads FQGNSA. DNA for the CDR3: TGTGCCAGCAGCTTAGCCCCGGGGCACGCCGGGGAGCTGTTTTTT. It specifies CASSLAPGHAGELFF.

This clonotype showed up many times. The rearrangement uses TRBV21-1 and TRBJ2-3; TRBD1 is taken as the D call from the table, unchecked against the DNA. TRBV21-1 is flagged as a pseudogene. This CDR3 has 14 amino acids. CDR3 coding DNA: TGTGCCGGAAGACAGGGTGCGTGCACAGATACGCAGTATTTT. Amino acid sequence: CAGRQGACTDTQYF.

This clonotype was observed many times. This rearrangement joins TRBV4-1 to TRBJ2-5; weak D call: TRBD1 (6 bases). V was pared by 0 bases and J by 4 bases, with 9 bases between. The CDR3 loop spans 14 amino acids. CDR1 and CDR2 from the germline V gene are MGHRA and YSYEKL. The CDR3 sequence: CASSQDGRGETQYF. The CDR3 DNA follows: TGCGCCAGCAGCCAAGATGGCAGGGGAGAGACCCAGTACTTC.

This clonotype was detected ten times or more. The chain links TRBV6-5 to TRBJ2-7; D perhaps matches TRBD2 (5 bases). Between the trimmed V and J ends, which lost 1 base and 3 bases, there was a span of 19 bases. Germline values: CDR1 MNHEY, CDR2 SVGAGI. The CDR3 runs to 17 residues. The CDR3, as DNA: TGTGCCAGCAGTTACTTTTTCCCGGAGGTAGGGCTCTACGAGCAGTACTTC. Translated: CASSYFFPEVGLYEQYF.

This clonotype has a count of ten or more. This chain links TRBV12-3 or TRBV12-4 with TRBJ2-2; D call uncertain. Between the trimmed V and J ends, which lost 3 bases and 5 bases, there was a span of 10 bases. CDR3 length: 14 amino acids. The chain's CDR3 is CASSLNTYTGELFF. The CDR3 coding sequence is TGTGCCAGCAGTTTGAACACCTATACCGGGGAGCTGTTTTTT.

This clonotype came up many times. The chain links TRBV10-3 to TRBJ2-7; D gene ambiguous. The CDR3 extends over 14 amino acids. V dropped 0 bases and J dropped 1 base, with 7 bases sitting between them. Germline CDR1 reads ENHRY; CDR2 reads SYGVKD. The CDR3 nucleotides read TGTGCCATCAGTGAGTCGCCCCCATCCTACGAGCAGTACTTC. Its translation: CAISESPPSYEQYF.

This clonotype was detected many times. The rearrangement uses TRBV20-1 and TRBJ1-1, with 8 bases fitting TRBD1. The CDR3 runs to 15 residues. CDR1 and CDR2 from the germline V gene are DFQATT and SNEGSKA (reference sequence). The V gene end was trimmed by 6 bases and the J gene end by 4 bases; junction bases not matched to a gene: 13. The CDR3 spells CSANRPGQGSTEAFF. In nucleotides, the CDR3 is TGCAGTGCCAACCGTCCCGGACAGGGCAGCACTGAAGCTTTCTTT.

This clonotype has a count of ten or more. J is TRBJ2-2 and V is TRBV29-1, with D uncertain. The CDR3 covers 13 residues. The V end lost 4 bases, the J end lost 2 bases, and 8 bases lay between the germline ends. CDR1 and CDR2 (germline): SQVTM, ANQGSEA. The CDR3 loop is CSVGDTNTGELFF. CDR3 nucleotides: TGCAGCGTTGGAGACACAAACACCGGGGAGCTGTTTTTT.

This clonotype has a handful of counts. This chain joins TRBV19 and TRBJ2-2; D perhaps matches TRBD1 (6 bases). V lost 4 bases and J lost 0, with 12 bases in between. The CDR3 loop spans 16 amino acids. From germline, CDR1 is LNHDA and CDR2 SQIVND (reference sequence). The CDR3 DNA is TGTGCCAGTAGTACACACAGGGCCCCGAACACCGGGGAGCTGTTTTTT. This codes for CASSTHRAPNTGELFF.

This clonotype has ten or more counts. The chain combines TRBV20-1 with TRBJ2-2; no firm D call. CDR3 size: 13 residues. Germline V CDR1 and CDR2: DFQATT, SNEGSKA (reference sequence). The ends were cut back, 2 bases at V and 7 bases at J, with 11 bases in the middle. DNA for the CDR3: TGCAGTGCTAGACCCTCATTCGGCGGGGAGCTGTTTTTT. This codes for CSARPSFGGELFF.

This clonotype has a count of ten or more. The chain carries TRBV3-1 and TRBJ1-1; D is uncertain. Per germline, CDR1 LGHDT and CDR2 YNNKEL (reference sequence). The length of the CDR3 is 13 residues. V was trimmed by 2 bases and J by 2 bases, leaving 6 bases between them. In nucleotides, the CDR3 is TGTGCCAGCAGCCAACACGGAAACACTGAAGCTTTCTTT. Residues: CASSQHGNTEAFF.

This clonotype was detected many times. The CDR3 protein is CASSETGAKGTEAFF. CDR3 nucleotides: TGTGCCAGCAGTGAAACTGGGGCTAAGGGCACTGAAGCTTTCTTT. This chain uses TRBV7-8 with TRBJ1-1, with D possibly being TRBD1 (5 bases). The CDR3 is 15 amino acids. Germline loops: CDR1 SGHVS, CDR2 FQNEAQ. V dropped 6 bases and J dropped 4 bases, with 18 bases sitting between them.

This clonotype was recorded many times. The CDR3 region has the DNA TGTGCCAGCAGCCTCGCTGGGGCCGGGACTTTAAACACCGGGGAGCTGTTTTTT. It specifies CASSLAGAGTLNTGELFF. This chain uses TRBV3-1 with TRBJ2-2; perhaps TRBD2 as D (6 bases). The germline V and J ends were trimmed by 4 bases and 2 bases, with 20 bases remaining between them. The CDR3 is 18 residues long. The germline CDR1 and CDR2 sequences are LGHDT and YNNKEL (reference sequence).

This clonotype was detected ten times or more. The rearrangement joins TRBV29-1 to TRBJ2-7; 9 bases match TRBD1. The CDR3 covers 16 residues. CDR1 and CDR2 from the germline V gene are SQVTM and ANQGSEA. Germline trimming cut 1 base from V and 0 bases from J; bases unmatched to any gene: 7. CDR3 nucleotides: TGCAGCGTTGAAGCCCTCGGACAGGGGCACTCCTACGAGCAGTACTTC. Its protein product is CSVEALGQGHSYEQYF.

The chain has TRBV30 and TRBJ1-5; the match to TRBD1 covers 10 bases. This CDR3 contains 15 residues. Germline V CDR1 and CDR2: GTSNPN, SVGIG (reference sequence). After removal of 2 bases from V and 2 bases from J, the junction contained 3 bases not matched to a gene. The CDR3 DNA follows: TGTGCCTGGAGTCCCGGGACAGGGGGCAATCAGCCCCAGCATTTT. Translating gives CAWSPGTGGNQPQHF.

This clonotype was counted ten times or more. J is TRBJ2-1 and V is TRBV21-1; the D segment call TRBD1 is taken from the table without a DNA check. TRBV21-1 is listed as a pseudogene. CDR3 length: 16 residues. In DNA form, the CDR3 reads TGTGCCAGCAGCAAAGAAGAGACAGGGAGACCCATTGAGCAGTTCTTC. Amino acids: CASSKEETGRPIEQFF.

This clonotype was counted ten times or more. The DNA of the CDR3 is TGCGCCAGCAGTGAAGGTGGGCCTTGGGAGACCCAGTACTTC. Amino acid sequence: CASSEGGPWETQYF. V usage is TRBV10-1 and J usage is TRBJ2-5; no clear D gene. The CDR3 consists of 14 residues. V was clipped by 3 bases and J by 5 bases, with 13 bases between them. Germline V gene data show CDR1 as WNHNN and CDR2 as SYGVQD (reference sequence).

This clonotype has a count of ten or more. The chain is built from TRBV2 and TRBJ1-2; 9 nucleotides align to TRBD1. Losses at the gene ends were 7 bases for V and 3 bases for J; bases not matched to a gene: 6. Germline-derived CDR1 and CDR2 are SNHLY and FYNNEI. The CDR3 runs 14 residues. CDR3 residues: CASTFDRGDYGYTF. The CDR3 DNA reads as TGTGCCAGCACCTTTGACAGGGGGGACTATGGCTACACCTTC.

This clonotype showed up many times. The V and J genes are TRBV5-1 and TRBJ2-1; D is possibly TRBD2 (5 bases). The germline CDR1 and CDR2 sequences are SGHRS and YFSETQ. The CDR3 spans 15 residues. V gave up 0 bases and J gave up 4 bases, with 11 bases separating them. CDR3 DNA: TGCGCCAGCAGCTTGGTGAGGGAGAGGTACAATGAGCAGTTCTTC. Its protein is CASSLVRERYNEQFF.

This clonotype was recorded at least ten times. This rearrangement joins TRBV4-1 to TRBJ2-7; D is possibly TRBD1 (5 bases). The CDR3 is 15 amino acids. Germline CDR1 MGHRA, CDR2 YSYEKL. Trimming took 0 bases from V and 2 from J, leaving 11 bases between them. In nucleotides, the CDR3 is TGCGCCAGCAGCCAAGATTGGGGCAGTACCTACGAGCAGTACTTC. Amino acids: CASSQDWGSTYEQYF.

The rearrangement uses TRBV11-3 and TRBJ2-7; tentative D call: TRBD1 (5 bases). The germline V gene has CDR1 SGHNT and CDR2 YENEEA. V lost 2 bases to trimming and J lost 7 bases, with 12 bases between them. This CDR3 has 13 residues. CDR3 coding DNA: TGTGCCAGCAGCTTAAGTGGGGCGCGGGAGCAGTACTTC. It codes for CASSLSGAREQYF.

This clonotype has a single count. The chain employs TRBV7-8 and TRBJ2-7; no clear D gene. The length of the CDR3 is 14 residues. V was shortened by 3 bases and J by 2 bases, with 11 bases between the two germline ends. The germline V gene encodes CDR1 SGHVS and CDR2 FQNEAQ. CDR3 region: CASSFENLPYEQYF. CDR3 DNA: TGTGCCAGCAGCTTTGAGAATCTCCCCTACGAGCAGTACTTC.